This TCR beta chain appears in the sequencing data of a study of control samples from healthy donors and cancer patients. Trimming removed 1 base at V and 4 bases at J, with 7 bases between. This CDR3 region has 12 residues. Germline CDR1 GTSNPN, CDR2 SVGIG (reference sequence). The repertoire was sequenced with immunoSEQ multiplex PCR; TCRdb's copy has only in-frame clones and lacks some. The sample contains about 82,000 clones, 80% to 90% of which appear only once. The clonotype comes from a man aged 50-59 years in good health. Material for sequencing was blood. The chain links TRBV30 to TRBJ1-2; D may be TRBD1 (5 bases). Written as DNA, the CDR3 is TGTGCCTGGAGTGGGGGGATCTATGGCTACACCTTC. Its translation: CAWSGGIYGYTF. Complete variable domain (other parts from reference TRBV30 and TRBJ1-2): SQTIHQWPATLVQPVGSPLSLECTVEGTSNPNLYWYRQAAGRGLQLLFYSVGIGQISSEVPQNLSASRPQDRQFILSSKKLLLSDSGFYLCAWSGGIYGYTFGSGTRLTVV.